This entry describes one TCR beta chain. Its antigen is undetermined. Researchers ran the PCR with 60 Vbeta and 13 Jbeta primers. Sequenced by immunoSEQ multiplex PCR; TCRdb stores in-frame clones only, minus some. This repertoire shows approximately 100,000 clones, 71% found once; its top ten account for approximately 2.8%. V was clipped by 1 base and J by 1 base; unmatched bases: 18. CDR1 and CDR2 from the germline V gene are PRHDT and FYEKMQ (reference sequence). This CDR3 has 21 residues. This sample is part of a study of cytomegalovirus exposure and HLA in healthy donors. Study-level information: Inside one of the first data releases sat around 77 million unique TCRs taken from HLA-typed donors.

Study-wide results and caveats: The likely origin of a cluster of highly shared sequence variants was a sequencing artifact.

The sample taken for sequencing was PBMCs. This sequence originates from a female donor in good health and CMV-seronegative. The chain is built from TRBV13 and TRBJ2-5; the match to TRBD2 covers 10 bases. This chain's CDR3 is CASSLERRRASGSKAQETQYF. In nucleotides, the CDR3 is TGTGCCAGCAGCTTAGAGCGCCGGAGGGCTAGCGGGAGTAAGGCCCAAGAGACCCAGTACTTC.